The 15 T cell receptor beta chains below were found in one sample sequenced in a study of a mutant IDH1 vaccine in newly diagnosed glioma. Data came from immunoSEQ multiplex PCR; TCRdb stores just in-frame clones and leaves some out. The profile shows 45,000 to 60,000 clones, 78% of them singletons. Their cognate antigens are unknown. Time point: week 5, during vaccination. Each dose delivered 300 ug of mutant IDH1 20-mer peptide subcutaneously with imiquimod. The input for sequencing was PBMCs, taken from a glioma patient whose treatment included an IDH1 peptide vaccine. The source of these receptors is a man over 45 with glioma.

V is TRBV5-1 and J is TRBJ2-1; D might be TRBD1 or TRBD2, each matching 6 bases. The germline V and J ends were trimmed by 6 bases and 10 bases, with 20 bases remaining between them. This CDR3 spans 14 amino acids. Germline CDR1 is SGHRS and CDR2 is YFSETQ. The CDR3 loop reads CASTPGDPRGEQFF. The CDR3 region has the DNA TGCGCCAGCACGCCGGGGGATCCAAGGGGGGAGCAGTTCTTC.

This chain joins TRBV5-1 and TRBJ2-2, with D maybe TRBD2 (5 bases). Germline CDR1 and CDR2: SGHRS and YFSETQ. The V end lost 0 bases, the J end lost 6 bases, and 9 bases lay between the germline ends. The CDR3 contains 14 residues. The CDR3 protein is CASSLAGVAGELFF. CDR3 nucleotides: TGCGCCAGCAGCTTGGCCGGGGTGGCCGGGGAGCTGTTTTTT.

V and J are TRBV29-1 and TRBJ2-4; 7 bases are shared with TRBD2. The CDR3 consists of 14 residues. V lost 4 bases, J lost 8 bases, and 11 bases stayed unmatched. The germline gives CDR1 SQVTM, CDR2 ANQGSEA. CDR3 nucleotides: TGCAGCGTTGGTCAGTTCCTTGGGGGGGACATTCAGTACTTC. Amino acid sequence: CSVGQFLGGDIQYF.

Notes on this clone: Germline and junction disagree at one end, which may indicate a read error. The chain couples TRBV7-7 to TRBJ2-2; a possible D gene is TRBD2 (6 bases). Germline assignment: CDR1 SSHAT and CDR2 FNYEAQ (reference sequence). The CDR3 extends over 14 amino acids. CDR3 residues: CASSLLEGTGELFF. The CDR3 coding sequence is TGTGCTAGCAGCTTATTGGAGGGGACCGGGGAGCTGTTTTTT.

This clone was recorded only once. V gene TRBV9 combines with J gene TRBJ2-3; 10 nucleotides match TRBD2. The length of the CDR3 is 17 residues. Germline loops: CDR1 SGDLS, CDR2 YYNGEE. J was trimmed by 1 base and V by 0 bases; bases with no gene match: 5. The CDR3 region has the DNA TGTGCCAGCAGCGTAGGGCTAGCGGGGGCCGGCACAGATACGCAGTATTTT. Its translation: CASSVGLAGAGTDTQYF.

CDR3 nucleotide sequence: TGTGCCAGCAGCCGAAGACACACCGGGGAGCTGTTTTTT. The encoded protein is CASSRRHTGELFF. The chain has TRBV14 and TRBJ2-2; D unclear. Looked up from germline, CDR1 is SGHDN and CDR2 is FVKESK. The CDR3 consists of 13 residues. V lost 4 bases, J lost 3 bases, and 6 bases lay in between. Together with reference TRBV14 and TRBJ2-2, the CDR3 gives the full variable domain: EAGVTQFPSHSVIEKGQTVTLRCDPISGHDNLYWYRRVMGKEIKFLLHFVKESKQDESGMPNNRFLAERTGGTYSTLKVQPAELEDSGVYFCASSRRHTGELFFGEGSRLTVL.

V gene TRBV27 combines with J gene TRBJ1-1, with 10 bases lining up with TRBD1. The CDR3 contains 17 residues. The germline V gene has CDR1 MNHEY and CDR2 SMNVEV (reference sequence). J was trimmed by 2 bases and V by 5 bases; bases with no gene match: 11. The CDR3 protein is CASSNLPGQGINTEAFF. For the CDR3, the DNA is TGTGCCAGCAGTAACCTTCCGGGACAGGGGATTAACACTGAAGCTTTCTTT.

The chain joins TRBV5-1 to TRBJ1-2, with D possibly being TRBD1 (5 bases). The V end lost 4 bases, the J end lost 4 bases, and 11 bases lay between the germline ends. CDR1 is SGHRS and CDR2 is YFSETQ in the germline V gene. The CDR3 loop spans 13 amino acids. The CDR3 spells CASSPDKFYGYTF. The CDR3, as DNA: TGCGCCAGCAGCCCGGACAAGTTCTATGGCTACACCTTC.

V usage is TRBV6-6 and J usage is TRBJ1-1; TRBD1 aligns across 8 bases. The CDR3 has 14 amino acids. Germline V gene sequence: CDR1 MNHNY, CDR2 SVGAGI (reference sequence). Trimming at V came to 7 bases and at J to 1 base, leaving 5 bases not matched to a gene. In DNA, the CDR3 is TGTGCCAGCACCGTGGACAGGGCGAACACTGAAGCTTTCTTT. Amino acids: CASTVDRANTEAFF.

This sequence joins TRBV13 and TRBJ2-3; 7 nucleotides align to TRBD1. After removal of 0 bases from V and 3 bases from J, the junction contained 6 bases not matched to a gene. This CDR3 spans 16 amino acids. CDR1 is PRHDT, CDR2 FYEKMQ, per germline (reference sequence). CDR3: CASSLGPGGSTDTQYF. The CDR3 nucleotides are TGTGCCAGCAGCTTAGGGCCAGGGGGTTCGACAGATACGCAGTATTTT.

The chain links TRBV30 to TRBJ1-2; 7 positions match TRBD1. V gave up 0 bases and J gave up 5 bases; unmatched junction bases: 9. Germline loops: CDR1 GTSNPN, CDR2 SVGIG (reference sequence). The CDR3 extends over 15 amino acids. The CDR3 loop reads CAWSVKGQPFYGYTF. DNA for the CDR3: TGTGCCTGGAGTGTAAAGGGACAGCCATTTTATGGCTACACCTTC.

The chain's CDR3 is CAWGQGTSYNEQFF. CDR3 nucleotides: TGTGCCTGGGGACAGGGAACCTCCTACAATGAGCAGTTCTTC. This chain joins TRBV30 and TRBJ2-1; 8 nucleotides agree with TRBD1. Losses at the gene ends were 5 bases for V and 0 bases for J; bases not matched to a gene: 3. This CDR3 contains 14 residues. Germline V gene data show CDR1 as GTSNPN and CDR2 as SVGIG (reference sequence).

This chain links TRBV5-6 with TRBJ2-4; 7 bases map to TRBD1. CDR3 size: 16 residues. The V and J ends lost 4 bases and 1 base, in that order; junction bases with no gene match: 8. Germline V gene sequence: CDR1 SGHDT, CDR2 YYEEEE. The CDR3 DNA sequence: TGTGCCAGCAGCCGAGACAGGGTTGGGGCCAAAAACATTCAGTACTTC. It translates to CASSRDRVGAKNIQYF.

The rearrangement links TRBV7-2 to TRBJ2-1; TRBD1 aligns across 8 bases. This CDR3 comprises 15 residues. V was pared by 3 bases and J by 6 bases, with 7 bases of the junction left unmatched. Germline loops: CDR1 SGHTA, CDR2 FQGNSA. The CDR3: CASSFPGTGINEQFF. The CDR3 coding sequence is TGTGCCAGCAGCTTTCCCGGGACAGGTATCAATGAGCAGTTCTTC.

In this sample, this clone turned up a few times. For the CDR3, the DNA is TGTGCCAGCAGCCCGCGGGACAGGGATGAAAAACTGTTTTTT. Amino acid sequence: CASSPRDRDEKLFF. The V gene is TRBV7-9, the J gene TRBJ1-4; TRBD1 aligns across 9 bases. V lost 5 bases, J lost 6 bases, and 4 bases stayed unmatched. Germline CDR1 reads SEHNR; CDR2 reads FQNEAQ (reference sequence). The CDR3 is made up of 14 amino acids.